These 30 T cell receptor beta chains originate from one sample sequenced in a study of human T cells and chemical hapten exposure. TCRdb passed the RACE reads through MiXCR, listing each CDR3 protein once. The table has 200,000 to 300,000 distinct CDR3 sequences, roughly 8.9% seen once. The time point here: pre-sensitization, week 0. Sample treatment: therapeutic diphenylcyclopropenone sensitization with weekly scalp DPC. This material consisted of whole blood, taken in connection with sensitization to the hapten diphenylcyclopropenone (DPC). These receptors all stem from a woman in her forties with alopecia areata. Some clones in this sample may be carry-over from other donors' samples.

This clonotype showed up just a few times. V is TRBV7-2 and J is TRBJ2-3; TRBD2 is a possible D gene (6 bases). With 5 bases removed from V and 2 bases from J, the gap between germline ends came to 11 bases. Germline-derived CDR1 and CDR2 are SGHTA and FQGNSA. The CDR3 loop spans 14 amino acids. The CDR3 DNA reads TGTGCCAGCAGCGTGGACTATAACACAGATACGCAGTATTTT. As protein: CASSVDYNTDTQYF.

There are a few counts of this clonotype. This rearrangement joins TRBV4-2 to TRBJ1-4; no clear D gene. Trimming stripped 1 base from V and 4 bases from J, with 7 bases between. The CDR3 totals 14 residues. Germline V gene sequence: CDR1 LGHNA, CDR2 YNFKEQ. CDR3 sequence reads: CASSQGTGNEKLFF. In DNA, the CDR3 is TGTGCCAGCAGCCAAGGCACGGGTAATGAAAAACTGTTTTTT.

The genes are TRBV5-1 and TRBJ2-2; 8 bases agree with TRBD2. Germline-derived CDR1 and CDR2 are SGHRS and YFSETQ. V lost 0 bases, J lost 6 bases, and 13 bases stayed unmatched. This CDR3 is built from 18 residues. The CDR3 here is CASSLGTSSGMRSGELFF. DNA of the CDR3: TGCGCCAGCAGCTTGGGGACCAGTAGCGGGATGAGATCCGGGGAGCTGTTTTTT.

This clonotype has a handful of counts. V and J are TRBV20-1 and TRBJ2-3, with D hard to call. The germline CDR1 and CDR2 sequences are DFQATT and SNEGSKA (reference sequence). Trimming took off 3 bases at V and 2 bases at J, with 15 bases between the two ends. This CDR3 is built from 15 residues. In nucleotides, the CDR3 is TGCAGTGCTAGTCGCAGCGTCCGTTCCACAGATACGCAGTATTTT. It is translated as CSASRSVRSTDTQYF.

This clonotype was counted only a few times. This chain links TRBV5-1 with TRBJ2-3; the match to TRBD1 covers 12 bases. V shed 4 bases and J 5 bases; nucleotides not matched to a gene: 8. Germline V lookup: CDR1 SGHRS, CDR2 YFSETQ. This CDR3 region has 16 residues. This CDR3 reads CASSMTGTGGLDTQYF. The CDR3 bases are TGCGCCAGCAGCATGACCGGGACAGGGGGCCTAGATACGCAGTATTTT.

The CDR3 DNA reads TGTGCCAGCAGCCAGGATGCAGGGGGGCCCCTCTCTGGAAACACCATATATTTT. Translated: CASSQDAGGPLSGNTIYF. The chain carries TRBV4-2 and TRBJ1-3, with 7 bases lining up with TRBD1. The germline V gene encodes CDR1 LGHNA and CDR2 YNFKEQ. The V and J ends lost 3 bases and 0 bases, in that order; junction bases with no gene match: 11. The CDR3 covers 18 residues.

This clonotype was seen a handful of times. The chain joins TRBV12-3 or TRBV12-4 to TRBJ2-7; 10 bases fit TRBD2. The CDR3 consists of 14 residues. J lost 2 bases, V lost 6 bases, and 4 bases had no gene match. The CDR3 sequence: CASRSSGGAYEQYF. CDR3 coding DNA: TGTGCCAGCAGATCTAGCGGGGGTGCCTACGAGCAGTACTTC.

This chain uses TRBV7-6 with TRBJ2-3; TRBD1 is a possible D gene (5 bases). This CDR3 is 16 amino acids long. CDR1 and CDR2 from the germline V gene are SGHVS and FNYEAQ. Trimming stripped 5 bases from V and 0 bases from J, with 15 bases between. The chain's CDR3 is CASSQGVGVSTDTQYF. In nucleotides, the CDR3 is TGTGCCAGCAGCCAAGGGGTTGGAGTGAGCACAGATACGCAGTATTTT.

In its sample, this clonotype was seen many times. CDR3 DNA: TGTGCCAGCTCACCCCCCGTGACTAGCGGTCACACAGATACGCAGTATTTT. It encodes CASSPPVTSGHTDTQYF. This chain uses TRBV18 with TRBJ2-3; 9 bases fit TRBD2. Germline V gives CDR1 KGHSH, CDR2 LQKENI. The CDR3 runs 17 residues. Trimming removed 3 bases from V and 2 bases from J; junction bases left unmatched: 9.

The chain has TRBV21-1 and TRBJ2-4; TRBD1 reflects the table's D call only, with no check against the DNA. TRBV21-1 is deemed a pseudogene. CDR3 length: 15 residues. The CDR3 sequence: CASRKGAGAQNIQYF. The CDR3 nucleotides read TGTGCCAGCAGAAAGGGGGCGGGGGCCCAAAACATTCAGTACTTC.

This clonotype was seen repeatedly, ten times or more. J is TRBJ2-1 and V is TRBV4-2; D remains ambiguous. The CDR3 consists of 13 residues. Germline V gene lookup returns CDR1 LGHNA and CDR2 YNFKEQ. V gave up 1 base and J gave up 4 bases, with 5 bases separating them. The CDR3: CASSQGVYNEQFF. The CDR3 DNA is TGTGCCAGCAGCCAAGGGGTTTACAATGAGCAGTTCTTC.

About this clonotype itself: A much more abundant neighbour one base away suggests this may be a read error. The chain recombines TRBV9 with TRBJ2-7; 8 bases are shared with TRBD2. This CDR3 is built from 15 residues. The germline gives CDR1 SGDLS, CDR2 YYNGEE. Here the CDR3 DNA reads TGTGCCAGCAGCGTAGAGAGCGGGGGATCCTACGAGCGGTACTTC. This encodes CASSVESGGSYERYF.

The J gene is TRBJ2-1, the V gene TRBV5-1, with 14 nucleotides matching TRBD2. The CDR3 spans 20 residues. Germline CDR1 SGHRS, CDR2 YFSETQ. Trimming removed 2 bases from V and 0 bases from J; junction bases left unmatched: 10. The DNA of the CDR3 is TGCGCCAGCAGCTTCCCAAACACCGGGACTAGCGGGAGCTCCTACAATGAGCAGTTCTTC. It specifies CASSFPNTGTSGSSYNEQFF.

This chain joins TRBV6-1 and TRBJ2-1, with 15 bases identical to TRBD2. V shed 4 bases, J shed 5 bases, and the junction held 6 bases outside the gene matches. CDR1 is MNHNS, CDR2 SASEGT, per germline. This CDR3 spans 17 amino acids. This chain's CDR3 is CASSASGLAGGNNEQFF. CDR3 nucleotides: TGTGCCAGCAGTGCCTCGGGACTAGCGGGAGGAAACAATGAGCAGTTCTTC.

The CDR3 here is CSASPPHPAKNIQYF. CDR3 DNA: TGCAGTGCTAGTCCCCCCCACCCAGCCAAAAACATTCAGTACTTC. This chain links TRBV20-1 with TRBJ2-4; D gene unclear. The CDR3 consists of 15 residues. Germline V gene sequence: CDR1 DFQATT, CDR2 SNEGSKA (reference sequence). V lost 3 bases and J lost 0, with 12 bases in between.

This clonotype was picked up a small number of times. This chain connects TRBV4-3 to TRBJ2-1, with a weak D call TRBD2 (5 bases). V was clipped by 1 base and J by 5 bases, with 9 bases between them. Germline loops: CDR1 LGHNA, CDR2 YSLEER. The CDR3 has 14 amino acids. The CDR3 is CASSQVRTDNEQFF. The CDR3 DNA follows: TGCGCCAGCAGCCAAGTCAGGACTGACAATGAGCAGTTCTTC.

This clonotype appeared many times. This chain links TRBV10-3 with TRBJ1-1, with D uncertain. The CDR3 contains 13 residues. V was cut by 7 bases and J by 0 bases, with 9 bases left in between. Germline CDR1 ENHRY, CDR2 SYGVKD. CDR3 loop: CAIKQTMNTEAFF. In DNA form, the CDR3 reads TGTGCCATCAAGCAGACAATGAACACTGAAGCTTTCTTT.

The chain links TRBV28 to TRBJ2-3; 9 bases agree with TRBD2. The CDR3 length is 12 residues. The V and J ends lost 7 bases and 12 bases, in that order; junction bases with no gene match: 8. Per germline, CDR1 MDHEN and CDR2 SYDVKM. CDR3 region: CASTTPGLAQYF. As DNA, the CDR3 is TGTGCCAGCACTACTCCGGGACTAGCCCAGTATTTT.

This rearrangement joins TRBV5-1 to TRBJ2-1, with a tentative D call TRBD2 (6 bases). The germline V gene has CDR1 SGHRS and CDR2 YFSETQ. V was clipped by 3 bases and J by 8 bases, with 15 bases between them. CDR3 length: 14 residues. CDR3 in amino acids: CASSSAQTSDEQFF. In DNA, the CDR3 is TGCGCCAGCAGCTCGGCACAGACTAGTGATGAGCAGTTCTTC.

The chain is built from TRBV12-3 or TRBV12-4 and TRBJ2-5; D remains unclear. The CDR3 consists of 16 residues. V was trimmed by 7 bases and J by 1 base, leaving 19 bases between them. In DNA, the CDR3 is TGTGCCAGCACCCTCACGAGCCTACCTACCCAAGAGACCCAGTACTTC. The encoded protein is CASTLTSLPTQETQYF.

The gene calls are TRBV6-6 and TRBJ1-2, with TRBD1 as a possible D gene (6 bases). V was trimmed by 9 bases and J by 8 bases, leaving 13 bases between them. The length of the CDR3 is 11 residues. Germline CDR1 reads MNHNY; CDR2 reads SVGAGI (reference sequence). The CDR3 protein is CASRRGTGYTF. The CDR3 nucleotides are TGTGCCAGTAGGAGGGGGACCGGCTACACCTTC.

This rearrangement joins TRBV6-2 or TRBV6-3 to TRBJ2-7; 12 nucleotides line up with TRBD2. The V gene's germline CDR1 is MNHEY and CDR2 SVGEGT. V lost 5 bases, J lost 4 bases, and 3 bases stayed unmatched. The CDR3 runs to 14 residues. CDR3 residues: CASSRLAGAYEQYF. Here the CDR3 DNA reads TGTGCCAGCAGTCGACTAGCGGGAGCTTACGAGCAGTACTTC.

The chain carries TRBV7-9 and TRBJ2-1; 9 bases line up with TRBD2. CDR1 is SEHNR and CDR2 is FQNEAQ in the germline V gene (reference sequence). The CDR3 totals 15 residues. Trimming at V came to 6 bases and at J to 5 bases, leaving 8 bases not matched to a gene. As DNA, the CDR3 is TGTGCCAGCAGATATAGCGGGAGTCTCCACAATGAGCAGTTCTTC. This sequence encodes CASRYSGSLHNEQFF.

This clonotype was counted many times. The rearrangement joins TRBV6-5 to TRBJ2-7; weak D call: TRBD2 (6 bases). The germline V and J ends were trimmed by 2 bases and 0 bases, with 8 bases remaining between them. CDR3 length: 14 residues. Germline CDR1 and CDR2: MNHEY and SVGAGI. CDR3 in DNA: TGTGCCAGCAGTTACGGAGGGACCTCCTACGAGCAGTACTTC. Protein sequence: CASSYGGTSYEQYF.

A few counts support this clonotype. V usage is TRBV14 and J usage is TRBJ1-6, with no clear D. CDR1 and CDR2 (germline): SGHDN, FVKESK. The CDR3 contains 16 residues. Trimming left V 0 bases short and J 6 bases short, with 12 bases between. The CDR3 protein is CASSQDGLSLNSPLHF. CDR3 sequence (DNA): TGTGCCAGCAGCCAAGATGGGCTAAGCCTTAATTCACCCCTCCACTTT.

The rearrangement joins TRBV27 to TRBJ1-2, with a possible D match to TRBD1 (5 bases). Per germline, CDR1 MNHEY and CDR2 SMNVEV (reference sequence). Trimming left V 0 bases short and J 1 base short, with 9 bases between. This CDR3 has 15 amino acids. Here the CDR3 reads CASSLSGGGNYGYTF. In nucleotides, the CDR3 is TGTGCCAGCAGTTTATCCGGGGGAGGTAACTATGGCTACACCTTC.

Points on this clonotype: Mismatch with germline at one junction end may stem from a read error. The chain recombines TRBV18 with TRBJ1-1, with D maybe TRBD1 (5 bases). The CDR3 sequence is 14 residues long. Germline CDR1 is KGHSH and CDR2 is LQKENI. The DNA for the CDR3 is TGTGCCAGCTCGCCACAAGGGGAACACACTGAAGCTTTCTTT. As protein: CASSPQGEHTEAFF. Variable domain in full (rest from reference TRBV18 and TRBJ1-1): NAGVMQNPRHLVRRRGQEARLRCSPMKGHSHVYWYRQLPEEGLKFMVYLQKENIIDESGMPKERFSAEFPKEGPSILRIQQVVRGDSAAYFCASSPQGEHTEAFFGQGTRLTVV.

The V and J genes are TRBV11-2 and TRBJ2-3, with 8 bases fitting TRBD2. Trimming took 1 base from V and 2 from J; bases not matched to a gene: 2. The CDR3 covers 15 residues. Germline assignment: CDR1 SGHAT and CDR2 FQNNGV. CDR3 in DNA: TGTGCCAGCAGCTTAGGACTAGCGATCACAGATACGCAGTATTTT. Protein: CASSLGLAITDTQYF.

This clonotype occurred a few times. The J gene is TRBJ2-2, the V gene TRBV12-3 or TRBV12-4; 9 bases align to TRBD1. J lost 7 bases, V lost 1 base, and 4 bases had no gene match. The CDR3 consists of 15 residues. CDR3 protein: CASSLGDRANGELFF. CDR3 DNA: TGTGCCAGCAGTTTAGGGGACAGGGCGAACGGGGAGCTGTTTTTT.

This clonotype was recorded a few times. J is TRBJ1-1 and V is TRBV28; possible D gene TRBD1, 6 bases. Germline lookup yields CDR1 MDHEN and CDR2 SYDVKM. The CDR3 is 15 residues long. The ends were cut back, 3 bases at V and 0 bases at J, with 11 bases in the middle. Here the CDR3 DNA reads TGTGCCAGCAGTTTTGGAGGGGGATTGAACACTGAAGCTTTCTTT. Its translation: CASSFGGGLNTEAFF.